This TCR beta chain was recorded in a study of cytomegalovirus exposure and HLA in healthy donors. Study at large: Unique TCRs from HLA-typed donors, 65 million to 85 million of them, were held in an early data release. Findings and limits, study-wide: As a later analysis showed, a missense DCLRE1C variant was linked to trimming of TCR beta V- and J-genes.

The PCR made use of 60 Vbeta and 13 Jbeta primers. Data came from immunoSEQ multiplex PCR; TCRdb stores just in-frame clones and leaves some out. This table has some 140,000 clones, 79% appearing once. This CDR3 is 15 amino acids long. In germline, CDR1 is LNHDA, CDR2 SQIVND (reference sequence). V shed 1 base and J 3 bases; nucleotides not matched to a gene: 4. Note on this clone: What it binds is not known.

This receptor was identified in a young man in good health and CMV-seropositive. V gene TRBV19 combines with J gene TRBJ2-7, with 9 bases fitting TRBD1. Material for sequencing was PBMCs. CDR3 coding DNA: TGTGCCAGTAGTATAGCTACGGACAGGGGCTACGAGCAGTACTTC. Translating gives CASSIATDRGYEQYF.